This passage covers 10 T cell receptor beta chains from one sample sequenced in a study of blood T cell repertoires in COVID-19. Profiled with immunoSEQ multiplex PCR; TCRdb holds only in-frame clones, not every one. The sample lists around 76,000 clones, approximately 80% occurring once. Sample: peripheral blood. Receptor source: a man between 45 and 60 years old with COVID-19, enrolled during active disease.

The chain carries TRBV14 and TRBJ1-2; D ambiguous. CDR3 size: 13 residues. Germline lookup yields CDR1 SGHDN and CDR2 FVKESK. V was cut by 6 bases and J by 6 bases, with 14 bases left in between. CDR3: CASSLDLAHGYTF. The CDR3, as DNA: TGTGCCAGCAGTCTAGACCTGGCCCATGGCTACACCTTC.

The rearrangement uses TRBV30 and TRBJ1-5; weak D call: TRBD1 (6 bases). Trimming cost V 5 bases and J 2 bases, with 10 bases left between them. The germline V gene encodes CDR1 GTSNPN and CDR2 SVGIG (reference sequence). The CDR3 consists of 13 residues. The CDR3 reads CAWARQGNQPQHF. CDR3 nucleotides: TGTGCCTGGGCCAGACAGGGCAATCAGCCCCAGCATTTT. The whole variable domain, remainder taken from reference TRBV30 and TRBJ1-5, is SQTIHQWPATLVQPVGSPLSLECTVEGTSNPNLYWYRQAAGRGLQLLFYSVGIGQISSEVPQNLSASRPQDRQFILSSKKLLLSDSGFYLCAWARQGNQPQHFGDGTRLSIL.

The V and J genes are TRBV29-1 and TRBJ2-1, with 9 nucleotides matching TRBD2. The CDR3 length is 14 residues. The J segment lost 1 base and the V segment lost 6 bases, leaving 4 bases of the junction unmatched. Germline CDR1 is SQVTM and CDR2 is ANQGSEA. In DNA, the CDR3 is TGCAGCGTAGCTAGCGGGACTTCCTACAATGAGCAGTTCTTC. It is translated as CSVASGTSYNEQFF.

The chain carries TRBV11-2 and TRBJ2-5, with 10 bases identical to TRBD2. The CDR3 spans 18 residues. J gave up 5 bases and V 0 bases, and 12 bases lay outside the gene matches. CDR1 is SGHAT, CDR2 FQNNGV, per germline. CDR3 amino acids: CASSLERRLAGVRETQYF. The CDR3 DNA follows: TGTGCCAGCAGCTTAGAGAGGAGGCTAGCGGGAGTCCGGGAGACCCAGTACTTC.

This rearrangement joins TRBV3-1 (or the pseudogene TRBV3-2) to TRBJ1-1; D may be TRBD1 (5 bases). The ends were cut back, 4 bases at V and 3 bases at J, with 12 bases in the middle. The germline V gene has CDR1 LGHDT and CDR2 YNNKEL (reference sequence). This CDR3 is built from 14 residues. Here the CDR3 reads CASSPGAGYTEAFF. The DNA for the CDR3 is TGTGCCAGCAGCCCCGGAGCAGGGTACACTGAAGCTTTCTTT.

This rearrangement joins TRBV28 to TRBJ2-7; unclear D gene. The germline V gene has CDR1 MDHEN and CDR2 SYDVKM. V was shortened by 4 bases and J by 2 bases, with 6 bases between the two germline ends. This CDR3 has 12 residues. Written as DNA, the CDR3 is TGTGCCAGCAGTTCTACTACCTACGAGCAGTACTTC. Its protein is CASSSTTYEQYF.

This chain uses TRBV5-6 with TRBJ1-3; D remains unclear. This CDR3 has 14 residues. CDR1 is SGHDT and CDR2 is YYEEEE in the germline V gene. The V and J ends lost 3 bases and 0 bases respectively, with 7 bases between them. The CDR3 nucleotides are TGTGCCAGCAGCTCCCGTCCCTCTGGAAACACCATATATTTT. It codes for CASSSRPSGNTIYF.

The V gene is TRBV18, the J gene TRBJ2-1; 9 bases line up with TRBD2. Trimming removed 1 base from V and 4 bases from J; junction bases left unmatched: 8. CDR3 length: 17 residues. Germline lookup yields CDR1 KGHSH and CDR2 LQKENI. CDR3 sequence: CASSPLPAGGDYNEQFF. CDR3 bases: TGTGCCAGCTCACCACTCCCAGCGGGAGGAGATTACAATGAGCAGTTCTTC.

In this sample, this clone turned up a few times. The J gene is TRBJ2-3, the V gene TRBV10-2; D uncertain. V lost 6 bases, J lost 2 bases, and 9 bases lay in between. In germline, CDR1 is WSHSY, CDR2 SAAADI. The CDR3 sequence is 13 residues long. The DNA for the CDR3 is TGCGCCAGCAGAGAGCTGTCCACAGATACGCAGTATTTT. Translation gives CASRELSTDTQYF.

This sequence joins TRBV6-5 and TRBJ2-7; perhaps TRBD1 as D (5 bases). V lost 7 bases and J 3 bases, leaving 19 bases between the germline ends. The CDR3 runs to 15 residues. CDR1 is MNHEY and CDR2 is SVGAGI in the germline V gene. CDR3 in amino acids: CASTALLGHHYEQYF. DNA for the CDR3: TGTGCCAGCACCGCCCTTTTGGGGCACCACTACGAGCAGTACTTC.